The 13 T cell receptor beta chains below all came from one sample that was sequenced in a study of early T cells in non-severe SARS-CoV-2 infection (dated by TCRdb to about 2021). The library was built by means of 5' RACE. Sequencing relied on a NextSeq 500. TCRdb itself trimmed the public reads at Q25 with fastp, ran MiXCR and retained productive beta chains. Each entry is one CDR3 protein sequence, shown with its most common DNA and genes. For this sample there are tens of thousands of distinct CDR3 sequences; 9% to 9.5% appear just once. Under 5.5% of the sample belongs to the ten largest clones. Material: whole blood. These receptors were taken from an adult who was a healthcare worker with PCR-confirmed SARS-CoV-2 infection or an uninfected control (not recorded which).

This clonotype appeared many times. The chain carries TRBV27 and TRBJ1-5, with TRBD1 identical over 7 bases. Trimming removed 6 bases from V and 4 bases from J; junction bases left unmatched: 3. CDR1 is MNHEY, CDR2 SMNVEV, per germline (reference sequence). The CDR3 covers 13 residues. The CDR3 sequence: CASRGQPNQPQHF. CDR3 coding DNA: TGTGCCAGCAGGGGACAGCCAAATCAGCCCCAGCATTTT.

This clonotype was detected ten times or more. This chain uses TRBV24-1 with TRBJ1-1; 9 bases match TRBD1. The length of the CDR3 is 13 residues. The V gene end was trimmed by 7 bases and the J gene end by 5 bases; junction bases not matched to a gene: 4. Germline V gives CDR1 KGHDR, CDR2 SFDVKD. CDR3 amino acids: CATRGQGGTEAFF. Written as DNA, the CDR3 is TGTGCCACCAGGGGACAGGGAGGGACTGAAGCTTTCTTT.

This clonotype was recorded many times. The genes are TRBV3-1 and TRBJ1-2; D ambiguous. Germline CDR1 LGHDT, CDR2 YNNKEL (reference sequence). V shed 3 bases and J shed 6 bases, with 20 bases lying between them. The length of the CDR3 is 16 residues. CDR3 in amino acids: CASSQEDSRGPNGYTF. DNA of the CDR3: TGTGCCAGCAGCCAGGAAGATTCGCGAGGGCCAAATGGCTACACCTTC.

The rearrangement uses TRBV4-1 and TRBJ2-3; tentatively, D is TRBD1 (5 bases). This CDR3 region has 15 residues. From germline, CDR1 is MGHRA and CDR2 YSYEKL. Trimming shortened V by 0 bases and J by 4 bases, and 11 bases separated the two germline ends. CDR3 DNA sequence: TGCGCCAGCAGCCAAGAGGCCTCAGGGCCAGATACGCAGTATTTT. This codes for CASSQEASGPDTQYF.

At least ten counts were recorded for this clonotype. The chain couples TRBV9 to TRBJ2-1; D could derive from TRBD1 or TRBD2 (6 bases each). The V gene lost 3 bases and the J gene lost 0 bases, with 19 bases spanning the gap. The germline V gene encodes CDR1 SGDLS and CDR2 YYNGEE. The CDR3 covers 18 residues. CDR3 nucleotides: TGTGCCAGCAGCGCCTGGGGGGCCGCACTGAGCTCCTACAATGAGCAGTTCTTC. Translation: CASSAWGAALSSYNEQFF.

This clonotype has at least ten counts. The rearrangement links TRBV7-9 to TRBJ2-2; TRBD2 matches 8 bases. This CDR3 has 17 residues. J lost 1 base, V lost 5 bases, and 9 bases had no gene match. Germline loops: CDR1 SEHNR, CDR2 FQNEAQ (reference sequence). The CDR3 region has the DNA TGTGCCAGCAGCCGGCAACAAACTAGCGGGAACACCGGGGAGCTGTTTTTT. Translation: CASSRQQTSGNTGELFF.

The sample holds many counts of this clonotype. The chain employs TRBV6-5 and TRBJ2-7, with D perhaps given as TRBD1 or TRBD2 (5 bases each). The V gene lost 6 bases and the J gene lost 4 bases, with 13 bases spanning the gap. The CDR3 loop spans 13 amino acids. The germline V gene has CDR1 MNHEY and CDR2 SVGAGI. In DNA, the CDR3 is TGTGCCAGCAGCCGGGACCAAGCTTACGAGCAGTACTTC. Translation gives CASSRDQAYEQYF.

This chain joins TRBV7-2 and TRBJ1-2; D gene unclear. CDR1 and CDR2 from the germline V gene are SGHTA and FQGNSA. Trimming pared 5 bases from V and 1 base from J, leaving 8 bases between. The CDR3 loop spans 13 amino acids. The CDR3 DNA sequence: TGTGCCAGCAGCCCGGAAAGTAACTATGGCTACACCTTC. Its translation: CASSPESNYGYTF.

This clonotype showed up just a few times. V gene TRBV4-1 combines with J gene TRBJ1-3; D not resolved. CDR3 length equals 16 residues. Germline loops: CDR1 MGHRA, CDR2 YSYEKL. Trimming took 0 bases from V and 0 from J, leaving 9 bases between them. The CDR3 is CASSQDRSFSGNTIYF. The CDR3 coding sequence is TGCGCCAGCAGCCAAGATCGAAGCTTCTCTGGAAACACCATATATTTT.

The genes are TRBV7-3 and TRBJ2-2; no firm D call. V was pared by 5 bases and J by 5 bases, with 15 bases between. This CDR3 is 15 amino acids long. The germline V gene encodes CDR1 SGHTA and CDR2 FQGTGA. Here the CDR3 reads CASSHLDLQTGELFF. As DNA, the CDR3 is TGTGCCAGCAGCCACCTAGACCTCCAGACCGGGGAGCTGTTTTTT. The variable domain in full, with the rest retrieved from reference TRBV7-3 and TRBJ2-2, is GAGVSQTPSNKVTEKGKYVELRCDPISGHTALYWYRQSLGQGPEFLIYFQGTGAADDSGLPNDRFFAVRPEGSVSTLKIQRTERGDSAVYLCASSHLDLQTGELFFGEGSRLTVL.

This clonotype has ten or more counts. The rearrangement links TRBV5-4 to TRBJ2-5; TRBD2 matches at 9 bases. J was trimmed by 5 bases and V by 9 bases; bases with no gene match: 14. There are 15 residues in the CDR3. The germline V gene encodes CDR1 SGHNT and CDR2 YYREEE (reference sequence). The CDR3 reads CATAFSGSNAETQYF. DNA for the CDR3: TGTGCCACAGCCTTTAGCGGGAGCAACGCGGAGACCCAGTACTTC. The whole variable domain, remainder taken from reference TRBV5-4 and TRBJ2-5, is ETGVTQSPTHLIKTRGQQVTLRCSSQSGHNTVSWYQQALGQGPQFIFQYYREEENGRGNFPPRFSGLQFPNYSSELNVNALELDDSALYLCATAFSGSNAETQYFGPGTRLLVL.

This clonotype was recorded many times. The CDR3 protein is CASSRRVTDTQYF. CDR3 coding DNA: TGTGCCAGCAGCCGGAGGGTCACAGATACGCAGTATTTT. The gene calls are TRBV7-8 and TRBJ2-3, with TRBD2 as a possible D gene (6 bases). CDR1 and CDR2 (germline): SGHVS, FQNEAQ. This CDR3 contains 13 residues. V gave up 5 bases and J gave up 2 bases, with 8 bases separating them.

This clonotype was observed many times. The V call is TRBV5-1, the J call TRBJ1-1; D is ambiguous. Trimming stripped 4 bases from V and 2 bases from J, with 12 bases between. The CDR3 runs to 14 residues. Germline V gene data show CDR1 as SGHRS and CDR2 as YFSETQ. The CDR3 is CASSPRDLNTEAFF. In nucleotides, the CDR3 is TGCGCCAGCAGCCCCCGGGATCTTAACACTGAAGCTTTCTTT.